The present entry profiles one T cell receptor (beta chain) with its context. This entry belongs to a study of blood T cell repertoires in COVID-19. Study-level background: Sources were T cells, B-cell-depleted T cells, or PBMCs; the material itself was cDNA or gDNA.

The CDR3 has 17 amino acids. Germline CDR1 is KGHSH and CDR2 is LQKENI. Germline trimming cut 1 base from V and 2 bases from J; bases unmatched to any gene: 8. In the authors' workflow: From reference gene primer amplification, estimates of nucleated cell counts were derived. The data were produced by immunoSEQ multiplex PCR, yet TCRdb's version contains in-frame clones alone and is incomplete. V and J calls and clone size follow that table, whereas D and trimming were derived from the DNA. The data hold roughly 250,000 clones, with approximately 90% observed a single time. The source of this sequence is a woman aged 40 to 50 who had recovered from COVID-19. V usage is TRBV18 and J usage is TRBJ1-3; 7 bases fit TRBD1. Input material: peripheral blood. CDR3 protein: CASSPLAGGRPGNTIYF. CDR3 bases: TGTGCCAGCTCACCACTGGCAGGGGGTCGACCTGGAAACACCATATATTTT.